The rows below give T cell receptor beta chains drawn from one sample of a study of control samples from healthy donors and cancer patients. The method was immunoSEQ multiplex PCR; TCRdb's version includes in-frame clones alone and lacks a portion of them. The data hold 170,000 or so clones, with 85% to 95% observed a single time. Sample: blood. Receptors were obtained from a man between 18 and 29 years old in good health. Each CDR3 is given with its conserved first and last residue. The order of the fields is J gene, clone size, V gene, D gene, CDR3 DNA, CDR3 protein. D genes are given only for firm matches. Some rows mark clone size as missing; the rest say once, few, many or name a class of expanded clone.

j_call: TRBJ2-2; clone_size: NA; v_call: TRBV9; d_call: TRBD2; cdr3_nt: TGTGCCAGCAGCGCACTAGCGGGGGGGAACACCGGGGAGCTGTTTTTT; cdr3_aa: CASSALAGGNTGELFF
j_call: TRBJ1-5; clone_size: few; v_call: TRBV10-3; d_call: NA; cdr3_nt: TGTGCCACCCGAGATCGTGATAGCAATCAGCCCCAGCATTTT; cdr3_aa: CATRDRDSNQPQHF
j_call: TRBJ1-1; clone_size: once; v_call: TRBV25-1; d_call: NA; cdr3_nt: TGTGCCAGCAGTGAATTCGGTCACGGAAAGCCTGAAGCTTTCTTT; cdr3_aa: CASSEFGHGKPEAFF
j_call: TRBJ2-2; clone_size: NA; v_call: TRBV2; d_call: NA; cdr3_nt: TGTGCCAGCAGTGCACAGGGTGGTGCCGGGGAGCTGTTTTTT; cdr3_aa: CASSAQGGAGELFF
j_call: TRBJ1-6; clone_size: NA; v_call: TRBV27; d_call: NA; cdr3_nt: TGTGCCAGCAGTTTTCTGGACAACTCCTATAATTCACCCCTCCACTTT; cdr3_aa: CASSFLDNSYNSPLHF
j_call: TRBJ2-2; clone_size: NA; v_call: TRBV5-1; d_call: NA; cdr3_nt: TGCGCCAGCAGCTTGGCCGGTGGACACCCGAACACCGGGGAGCTGTTTTTT; cdr3_aa: CASSLAGGHPNTGELFF
j_call: TRBJ2-1; clone_size: NA; v_call: TRBV7-9; d_call: TRBD2; cdr3_nt: TGTGCCAGCAGCCCCGGGAGCGGGGGGGCTGAGAATGAGCAGTTCTTC; cdr3_aa: CASSPGSGGAENEQFF
j_call: TRBJ2-1; clone_size: NA; v_call: TRBV6-4; d_call: NA; cdr3_nt: TGTGCCAGCAGTGACCGGGGGTCGGGGTTCAATGAGCAGTTCTTC; cdr3_aa: CASSDRGSGFNEQFF
j_call: TRBJ2-3; clone_size: NA; v_call: TRBV2; d_call: TRBD2; cdr3_nt: TGTGCCAGCCACCCGGGGGGTAAGAACACAGATACGCAGTATTTT; cdr3_aa: CASHPGGKNTDTQYF
j_call: TRBJ2-5; clone_size: NA; v_call: TRBV7-3; d_call: TRBD2; cdr3_nt: TGTGCCAGCAGCCCCGGGGGTAGCGGGGGTTACCAAGAGACCCAGTACTTC; cdr3_aa: CASSPGGSGGYQETQYF
j_call: TRBJ2-1; clone_size: NA; v_call: TRBV5-1; d_call: NA; cdr3_nt: TGCGCCAGCAGCTTGGCGGGGATTAGCTCCTACAATGAGCAGTTCTTC; cdr3_aa: CASSLAGISSYNEQFF
j_call: TRBJ2-3; clone_size: NA; v_call: TRBV6-5; d_call: TRBD1; cdr3_nt: TGTGCCAGCAGTCCGACAGGGGATACGCAGTATTTT; cdr3_aa: CASSPTGDTQYF
j_call: TRBJ2-3; clone_size: once; v_call: TRBV19; d_call: TRBD2; cdr3_nt: TGTGCCAGTACCCGGGGGGGGCTCCCAGATACGCAGTATTTT; cdr3_aa: CASTRGGLPDTQYF
j_call: TRBJ1-1; clone_size: NA; v_call: TRBV5-1; d_call: TRBD1; cdr3_nt: TGCGCCAGCAGCTTTCGGACAGGGTTAAGGACTGAAGCTTTCTTT; cdr3_aa: CASSFRTGLRTEAFF